Listed below are T cell receptor beta chains from one sample, sequenced in a study of cytomegalovirus exposure and HLA in healthy donors. The protocol was immunoSEQ multiplex PCR, while the TCRdb copy is restricted to in-frame clones and leaves out a portion. This table holds under 250,000 clones, roughly 83% found once. The sequencing sample was made of PBMCs. The receptors come from a woman aged 18-35 years in good health and CMV-seronegative. Each CDR3 is given with its conserved first and last residue. D genes are given only for firm matches. Some rows have no size entry. The others give once, few or many, or a class for an expanded clone.

V: TRBV5-1; J: TRBJ1-2; length: 13; size: NA; D: NA; CDR3: CASFPGGNYGYTF; DNA: TGCGCCAGCTTCCCTGGAGGCAACTATGGCTACACCTTC
V: TRBV5-4; J: TRBJ1-2; length: 12; size: NA; D: NA; CDR3: CASSPRDGSYTF; DNA: TGTGCCAGCAGCCCGCGGGATGGAAGCTACACCTTC
V: TRBV9; J: TRBJ2-1; length: 13; size: NA; D: NA; CDR3: CASTGRGGNEQFF; DNA: TGTGCCAGCACTGGGAGGGGGGGCAATGAGCAGTTCTTC
V: TRBV9; J: TRBJ2-4; length: 13; size: NA; D: NA; CDR3: CASTVWTENIQYF; DNA: TGTGCCAGCACCGTATGGACTGAAAACATTCAGTACTTC
V: TRBV30; J: TRBJ2-7; length: 13; size: NA; D: TRBD1; CDR3: CAWRGQALYEQYF; DNA: TGTGCCTGGAGGGGACAGGCACTCTACGAGCAGTACTTC
V: TRBV5-1; J: TRBJ2-7; length: 15; size: few; D: NA; CDR3: CASSLDLGGWGEQYF; DNA: TGCGCCAGCAGCTTGGATCTCGGAGGATGGGGCGAGCAGTACTTC
V: TRBV5-6; J: TRBJ1-6; length: 14; size: NA; D: NA; CDR3: CASSLFRNNSPLHF; DNA: TGTGCCAGCAGCTTGTTTCGTAATAATTCACCCCTCCACTTT
V: TRBV2; J: TRBJ2-3; length: 15; size: NA; D: NA; CDR3: CARGFPHGRPDTQYF; DNA: TGTGCCCGGGGGTTCCCACATGGGAGGCCAGATACGCAGTATTTT
V: TRBV9; J: TRBJ1-2; length: 13; size: NA; D: NA; CDR3: CASSGTGHYGYTF; DNA: TGTGCCAGCAGCGGCACCGGGCACTATGGCTACACCTTC
V: TRBV2; J: TRBJ2-3; length: 15; size: NA; D: NA; CDR3: CASAWAGTDTDTQYF; DNA: TGTGCCAGCGCCTGGGCCGGGACGGATACAGATACGCAGTATTTT